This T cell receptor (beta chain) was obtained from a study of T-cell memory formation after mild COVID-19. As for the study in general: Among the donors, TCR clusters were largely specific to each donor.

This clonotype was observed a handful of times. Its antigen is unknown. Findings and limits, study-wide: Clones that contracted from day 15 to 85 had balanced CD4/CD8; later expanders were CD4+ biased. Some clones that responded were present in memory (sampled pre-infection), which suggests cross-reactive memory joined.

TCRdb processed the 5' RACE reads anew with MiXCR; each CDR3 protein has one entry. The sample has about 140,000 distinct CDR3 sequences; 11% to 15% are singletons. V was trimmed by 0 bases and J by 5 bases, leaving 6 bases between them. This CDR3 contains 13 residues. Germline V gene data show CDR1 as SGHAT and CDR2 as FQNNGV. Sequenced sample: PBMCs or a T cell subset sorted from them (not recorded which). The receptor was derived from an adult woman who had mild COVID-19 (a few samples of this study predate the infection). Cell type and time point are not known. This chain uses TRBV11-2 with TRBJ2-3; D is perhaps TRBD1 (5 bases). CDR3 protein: CASSLEGQDTQYF. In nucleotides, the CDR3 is TGTGCCAGCAGCTTAGAAGGACAAGATACGCAGTATTTT.